This TCR beta chain was captured by sequencing in a study of T-cell reconstitution after alpha-beta-depleted transplantation in children. Findings and caveats of the study: Approximately two months post-transplant, alpha-beta T cells reportedly originated from several hundred expanded graft clones. TCRbeta diversity was high at day 60 in some patients (a result of surviving recipient T cells and thymic progenitors). The authors attributed T-cell counts and diversity one year after transplant mostly to newly produced T cells.

As it was prepared, the TCRbeta library received unique molecular identifiers. From the PCR reads, TCRdb called clonotypes with MiXCR, one entry per CDR3 protein. The table shows approximately 250,000 distinct CDR3 sequences, with roughly a quarter occurring only once. The table lists this clonotype with many counts. As yet, its antigen is unknown. The germline V gene encodes CDR1 MNHEY and CDR2 SVGEGT. The CDR3 contains 15 residues. With 2 bases removed from V and 3 bases from J, the gap between germline ends came to 11 bases. This clonotype was sampled from a girl aged 2-10 years with Fanconi anemia, due to receive a stem cell transplant. The sequencing here drew on PBMCs, taken before TCRalphabeta/CD19-depleted stem cell transplant. The chain recombines TRBV6-2 or TRBV6-3 with TRBJ2-1; no firm D call. The CDR3 nucleotides are TGTGCCAGCAGTTACGCCGGCGGCCACTACAATGAGCAGTTCTTC. This gives the protein CASSYAGGHYNEQFF.